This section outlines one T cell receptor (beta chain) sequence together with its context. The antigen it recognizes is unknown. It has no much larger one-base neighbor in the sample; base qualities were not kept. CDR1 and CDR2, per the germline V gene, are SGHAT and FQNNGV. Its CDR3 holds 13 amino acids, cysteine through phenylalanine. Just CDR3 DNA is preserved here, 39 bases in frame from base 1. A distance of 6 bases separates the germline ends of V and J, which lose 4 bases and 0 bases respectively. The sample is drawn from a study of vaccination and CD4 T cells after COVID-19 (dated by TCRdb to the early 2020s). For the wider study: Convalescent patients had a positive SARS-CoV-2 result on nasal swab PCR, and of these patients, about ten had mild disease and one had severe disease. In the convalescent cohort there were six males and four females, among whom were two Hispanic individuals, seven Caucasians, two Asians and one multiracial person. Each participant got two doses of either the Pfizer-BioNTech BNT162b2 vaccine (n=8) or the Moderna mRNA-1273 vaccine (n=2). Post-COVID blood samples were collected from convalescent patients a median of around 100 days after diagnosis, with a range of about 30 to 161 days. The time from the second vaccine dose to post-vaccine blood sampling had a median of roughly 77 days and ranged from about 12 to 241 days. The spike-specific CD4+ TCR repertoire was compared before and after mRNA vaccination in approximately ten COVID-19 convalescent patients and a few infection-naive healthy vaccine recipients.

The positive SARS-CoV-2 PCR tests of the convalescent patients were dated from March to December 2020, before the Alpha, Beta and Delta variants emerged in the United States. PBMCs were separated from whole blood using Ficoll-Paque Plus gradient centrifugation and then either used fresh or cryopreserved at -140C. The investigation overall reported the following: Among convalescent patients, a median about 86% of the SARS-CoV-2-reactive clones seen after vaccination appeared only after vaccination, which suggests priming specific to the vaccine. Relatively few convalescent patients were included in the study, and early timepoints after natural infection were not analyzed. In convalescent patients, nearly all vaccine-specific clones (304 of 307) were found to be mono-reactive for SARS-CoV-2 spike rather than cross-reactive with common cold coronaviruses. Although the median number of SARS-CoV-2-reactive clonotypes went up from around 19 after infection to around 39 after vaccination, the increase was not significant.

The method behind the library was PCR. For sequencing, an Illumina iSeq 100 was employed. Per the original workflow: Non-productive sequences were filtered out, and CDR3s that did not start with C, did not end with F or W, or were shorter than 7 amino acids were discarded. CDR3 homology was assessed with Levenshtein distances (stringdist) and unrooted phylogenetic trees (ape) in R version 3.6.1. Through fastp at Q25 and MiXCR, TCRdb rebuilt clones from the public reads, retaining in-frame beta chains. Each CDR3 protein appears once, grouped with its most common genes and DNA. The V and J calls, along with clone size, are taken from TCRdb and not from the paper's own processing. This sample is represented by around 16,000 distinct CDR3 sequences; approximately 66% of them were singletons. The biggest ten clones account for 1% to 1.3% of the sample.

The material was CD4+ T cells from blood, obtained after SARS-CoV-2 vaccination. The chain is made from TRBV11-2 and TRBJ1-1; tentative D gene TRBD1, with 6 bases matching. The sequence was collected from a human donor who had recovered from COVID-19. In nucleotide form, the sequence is TGTGCCAGCAGCTGGACAGTGAACACTGAAGCTTTCTTT. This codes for CASSWTVNTEAFF.